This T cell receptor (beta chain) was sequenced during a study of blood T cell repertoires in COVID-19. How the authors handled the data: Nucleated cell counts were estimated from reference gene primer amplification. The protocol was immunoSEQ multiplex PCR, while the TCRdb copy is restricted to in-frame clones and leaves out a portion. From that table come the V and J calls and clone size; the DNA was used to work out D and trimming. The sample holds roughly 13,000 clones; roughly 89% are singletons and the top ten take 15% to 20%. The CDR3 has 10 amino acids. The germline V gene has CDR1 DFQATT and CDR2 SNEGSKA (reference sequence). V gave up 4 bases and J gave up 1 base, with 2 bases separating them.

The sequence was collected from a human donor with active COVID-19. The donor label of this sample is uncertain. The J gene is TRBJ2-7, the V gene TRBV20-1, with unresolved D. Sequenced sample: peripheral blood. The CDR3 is CSATSYEQYF. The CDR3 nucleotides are TGCAGTGCTACATCCTACGAGCAGTACTTC.